This entry features one T cell receptor (beta chain) sequence. As yet, its antigen is unknown. TCRdb analysed the 5' RACE reads with MiXCR anew, one entry per CDR3 protein. The sample yields hundreds of thousands of distinct CDR3 sequences, about 20% seen once. CDR1 is ENHRY and CDR2 is SYGVKD in the germline V gene. CDR3 length: 14 residues. V dropped 8 bases and J dropped 5 bases, with 15 bases sitting between them. This sample was included in a study of identical twins. Overall study results and limits: Twin-shared out-of-frame alpha sequences showed excess low generation probability. Zero-insertion analyses might be partly confounded by invariant T cells like MAIT and iNKT.

The sample was also linked to a second study, of T cells expressing NK-cell markers. That publication notes: CD8+ T cells in roughly six donors included dominant NKG2C+ clonotypes at roughly 1.0-7.5%. Clones of NKG2C+ T cells that had expanded were of unclear HCMV specificity.

The TCR comes from a woman younger than 35 in good health. Input material: PBMCs. The chain uses TRBV10-3 and TRBJ2-2, with D perhaps assigned TRBD1 or TRBD2 (5 bases each). The CDR3 spells CAIGGIHSTGELFF. CDR3 DNA: TGTGCCATCGGGGGAATCCATTCTACCGGGGAGCTGTTTTTT.